One sample yielded the 6 T cell receptor beta chains listed below, sequenced in a study of cytomegalovirus exposure and HLA in healthy donors. The PCR ran on 60 Vbeta and 13 Jbeta primers. This table comes from immunoSEQ multiplex PCR, and its TCRdb copy is limited to in-frame clones, with some not included. The table records over 100,000 clones, around 74% of them present only once. Specimen: PBMCs. The receptors here all came from a male donor in good health and CMV-seronegative.

This rearrangement joins TRBV5-4 to TRBJ2-5; a possible D gene is TRBD2 (6 bases). This CDR3 spans 17 amino acids. Trimming took off 4 bases at V and 6 bases at J, with 25 bases between the two ends. Germline V lookup: CDR1 SGHNT, CDR2 YYREEE (reference sequence). In nucleotides, the CDR3 is TGTGCCAGCAGCCCTGGACCCTGGTTTGGGGAGGAAAAGACCCAGTACTTC. Translating it yields CASSPGPWFGEEKTQYF.

This clone showed up just once. The chain employs TRBV28 and TRBJ2-7; D call uncertain. Germline V gene data show CDR1 as MDHEN and CDR2 as SYDVKM. There are 14 residues in the CDR3. V lost 6 bases, J lost 2 bases, and 14 bases lay in between. The DNA for the CDR3 is TGTGCCAGCAGCCCCAGTTCCCGCCCCTACGAGCAGTACTTC. It encodes CASSPSSRPYEQYF.

This chain links TRBV5-8 with TRBJ2-7, with a possible D match to TRBD1 (5 bases). V lost 4 bases, J lost 3 bases, and 14 bases lay in between. Germline V gene lookup returns CDR1 SGHTS and CDR2 YDEGEE. The CDR3 is 14 residues long. DNA for the CDR3: TGTGCCAGCAGCGGAAGAAGGGGCCTCTACGAGCAGTACTTC. Encoded protein: CASSGRRGLYEQYF.

This chain uses TRBV30 with TRBJ2-7; maybe TRBD2 (6 bases). The CDR3 is made up of 19 amino acids. Trimming stripped 0 bases from V and 4 bases from J, with 28 bases between. The V gene's germline CDR1 is GTSNPN and CDR2 SVGIG (reference sequence). As DNA, the CDR3 is TGTGCCTGGAGTGTCAGGATTAGCGGCCCCAGTGGTCGAGCGTACGAGCAGTACTTC. Translated, it gives CAWSVRISGPSGRAYEQYF.

The chain uses TRBV27 and TRBJ2-5, with a possible D match to TRBD1 (5 bases). The CDR3 is 14 residues long. Looked up from germline, CDR1 is MNHEY and CDR2 is SMNVEV (reference sequence). V was shortened by 3 bases and J by 4 bases, with 12 bases between the two germline ends. The CDR3 here is CASSFRSGRETQYF. As DNA, the CDR3 is TGTGCCAGCAGTTTCAGGTCAGGGCGAGAGACCCAGTACTTC.

The gene calls are TRBV30 and TRBJ2-2; TRBD2 aligns across 8 bases. Germline loops: CDR1 GTSNPN, CDR2 SVGIG (reference sequence). This CDR3 contains 13 residues. V shed 0 bases and J 7 bases; nucleotides not matched to a gene: 1. CDR3 in amino acids: CAWSVGGGGELFF. The CDR3 bases are TGTGCCTGGAGTGTCGGGGGGGGCGGGGAGCTGTTTTTT.